Below, 27 T cell receptor beta chains from the same sample are listed, as sequenced in a study of tumor-infiltrating lymphocytes in primary liver carcinoma. Without any cell sorting, about 19-32 mg of bulk tissue yielded co-extracted RNA and DNA. The input was about 490 ng total RNA; TCR beta cDNA was made from it with a constant-region primer. Investigators got TCR beta libraries out of three nested multiplex PCR rounds, done with slightly modified ARM-PCR. PCR rounds one and two used TRBV1-TRBV30 forward primers with a C-beta reverse primer for around 9 cycles each. TCRdb fed the multiplex PCR reads into MiXCR, producing one record per CDR3 protein. The repertoire holds 100,000 or so distinct CDR3 sequences, with more than 60% as singletons. Specimen: liver tumor tissue from sampling region 5. The subset denotes: tumor region T5, tumor centre. The source of these receptors is an older woman with primary liver carcinoma and hepatitis B virus infection.

On this clonotype itself: This may be a read error, as it is one base from a much larger clone. The rearrangement links TRBV7-8 to TRBJ2-1, with D perhaps being TRBD1 or TRBD2 (5 bases each). Germline V lookup: CDR1 SGHVS, CDR2 FQNEAQ. The CDR3 runs to 15 residues. Trimming shortened V by 9 bases and J by 2 bases, and 17 bases separated the two germline ends. The CDR3 sequence: CARSIIGTAYNEQFF. The CDR3 bases are TGTGCCAGGAGCATAATCGGGACGGCCTACAATGAGCAGTTCTTC.

A note on this clonotype: At one of its ends the junction is not consistent with the germline gene, which may arise from a read error. CDR3 in DNA: TGTGCCAGCAGGTTAGCACGGAGAACCTACGAGCAATACTTC. It yields the protein CASRLARRTYEQYF. The rearrangement links TRBV11-3 to TRBJ2-7; no definite D call. Germline assignment: CDR1 SGHNT and CDR2 YENEEA. CDR3 length: 14 amino acids.

Details on this clonotype: A much larger clonotype is one base distant, so this may be a read error. The gene calls are TRBV10-2 and TRBJ1-6; TRBD1 aligns across 7 bases. CDR3 length: 15 residues. CDR1 is WSHSY and CDR2 is SAAADI in the germline V gene. The CDR3 spells CTSSHSQGRNSPLHF. CDR3 in DNA: TGCACCAGCAGTCACTCACAGGGGAGAAATTCACCCCTCCACTTT.

Regarding this clonotype: The junction shows a germline mismatch at one end, possibly a read error. The J gene is TRBJ2-1, the V gene TRBV12-3 or TRBV12-4, with 12 bases aligning to TRBD2. The CDR3 loop spans 16 amino acids. CDR3 in DNA: TGTGCCAGCAGTTTTTTGGCTAGCGGGAGGGACAATGAGCATTACTTC. It is translated as CASSFLASGRDNEHYF.

The sample holds many counts of this clonotype. The V call is TRBV5-1, the J call TRBJ2-5; D gene ambiguous. The germline gives CDR1 SGHRS, CDR2 YFSETQ. V lost 0 bases and J 0 bases, leaving 0 bases between the germline ends. This CDR3 contains 12 residues. The CDR3 is CASSLDQETQYF. CDR3 sequence (DNA): TGCGCCAGCAGCTTGGACCAAGAGACCCAGTACTTC.

The chain carries TRBV11-2 and TRBJ2-7; 11 nucleotides line up with TRBD2. This CDR3 spans 18 amino acids. Germline CDR1 reads SGHAT; CDR2 reads FQNNGV. J was trimmed by 0 bases and V by 1 base; bases with no gene match: 8. CDR3 amino acids: CASSLGFGSGGGSYEQYF. The CDR3 region has the DNA TGTGCCAGCAGCTTAGGTTTTGGTAGCGGGGGGGGCTCCTACGAGCAGTACTTC.

In the case of this clonotype: One end of the junction varies from germline; a read error may be responsible. The chain employs TRBV12-3 or TRBV12-4 and TRBJ1-1; possibly TRBD1 for D (6 bases). CDR3 length: 15 amino acids. CDR3 sequence (DNA): TGTGGCAGCAGTACCCTGTCTTCAGGGGACTCTGAAGCTTTCTTT. This translates into CGSSTLSSGDSEAFF.

The sample holds many counts of this clonotype. The chain has TRBV30 and TRBJ1-2, with D unresolved. Germline-derived CDR1 and CDR2 are GTSNPN and SVGIG (reference sequence). The germline V and J ends were trimmed by 2 bases and 8 bases, with 15 bases remaining between them. The CDR3 has 13 residues. The CDR3 spells CAWSNSNDRGYTF. CDR3 bases: TGTGCCTGGAGTAATTCAAATGATCGAGGCTACACCTTC.

To note about this clonotype: This may be a read error, as it is one base from a much larger clone. The chain employs TRBV28 and TRBJ2-3; the D is unclear. Trimming shortened V by 5 bases and J by 14 bases, and 20 bases separated the two germline ends. This CDR3 has 13 amino acids. CDR1 is MDHEN, CDR2 SYDVKM, per germline. The CDR3 is CASSPHEFPLGYF. Here the CDR3 DNA reads TGTGCCAGCAGTCCACACGAGTTCCCTTTGGGGTATTTT.

The chain has TRBV11-2 and TRBJ1-2; D not certain. CDR1 SGHAT and CDR2 FQNNGV come from the germline V gene. Trimming pared 2 bases from V and 8 bases from J, leaving 15 bases between. This CDR3 contains 14 residues. This CDR3 is CASSLNMGFYGYTF. In DNA form, the CDR3 reads TGTGCCAGCAGCTTAAATATGGGATTCTACGGCTACACCTTC.

As concerns this clonotype: With a much larger clone just one base away, this may be a read error. The chain combines TRBV5-5 with TRBJ2-2; D is unresolved. In germline, CDR1 is SGHKS, CDR2 YYEKEE (reference sequence). The V end lost 0 bases, the J end lost 8 bases, and 11 bases lay between the germline ends. There are 14 residues in the CDR3. The CDR3 DNA follows: TGTGCCAGCAGCTTGGACAGTTTTCCTGGGGAGCTGTTTTTT. It is translated as CASSLDSFPGELFF.

On this clonotype: Since a much larger clone is just one base distant, this may be a read error. The rearrangement uses TRBV5-6 and TRBJ2-7, with 11 nucleotides matching TRBD2. The CDR3 has 15 amino acids. Germline-derived CDR1 and CDR2 are SGHDT and YYEEEE. In DNA form, the CDR3 reads TGTGCCAGCAGCGTACTAGCGGGAGCGTCCTGCGAGCAGTACTTC. This gives the protein CASSVLAGASCEQYF.

This clonotype has only one observation. V usage is TRBV6-5 and J usage is TRBJ1-1; 8 bases match TRBD1. In germline, CDR1 is MNHEY, CDR2 SVGAGI. The length of the CDR3 is 16 residues. V lost 9 bases, J lost 4 bases, and 16 bases stayed unmatched. The CDR3 region is CASRPRQGKGSTEAFF. For the CDR3, the DNA is TGTGCCAGTAGGCCTCGACAGGGGAAAGGGAGCACTGAAGCTTTCTTT.

The sample holds one count of this clonotype. The chain couples TRBV11-2 to TRBJ2-2; D gene uncertain. Looked up from germline, CDR1 is SGHAT and CDR2 is FQNNGV. The CDR3 has 13 residues. The CDR3 region is CVSNLDRAGELFF. CDR3 nucleotide sequence: TGTGTCAGTAACTTAGATAGGGCTGGGGAGCTGTTTTTT. The variable domain in full, with the rest retrieved from reference TRBV11-2 and TRBJ2-2, is EAGVAQSPRYKIIEKRQSVAFWCNPISGHATLYWYQQILGQGPKLLIQFQNNGVVDDSQLPKDRFSAERLKGVDSTLKIQPAKLEDSAVYLCVSNLDRAGELFFGEGSRLTVL.

About this clonotype itself: The junction shows a germline mismatch at one end, possibly a read error. The chain employs TRBV11-2 and TRBJ2-2; TRBD2 might be the D (5 bases). The CDR3 runs to 15 residues. Germline V gene sequence: CDR1 SGHAT, CDR2 FQNNGV. The CDR3 coding sequence is TGTGTCAGCGGCCCTCCGCAAGGACCGACCGGGGAGTTGTTTTTT. It yields the protein CVSGPPQGPTGELFF.

This clonotype was counted at least ten times. The rearrangement uses TRBV6-1 and TRBJ2-7; the D is unclear. V lost 2 bases to trimming and J lost 3 bases, with 20 bases between them. The germline V gene encodes CDR1 MNHNS and CDR2 SASEGT. The CDR3 contains 17 residues. The CDR3 nucleotides are TGTGCCAGCAGTGAAAGCTGGCTGAACAATAGAGGCTACGAGCAGTACTTC. Amino acids: CASSESWLNNRGYEQYF.

In its sample, this clonotype was seen a few times. A much larger clone lies one base from this, so it may be a read error. The chain combines TRBV29-1 with TRBJ2-7; D possibly corresponds to TRBD2 (6 bases). The V gene's germline CDR1 is SQVTM and CDR2 ANQGSEA. V shed 3 bases and J shed 3 bases, with 15 bases lying between them. This CDR3 is 14 amino acids long. This CDR3 is CSVEGVGGIYEQYF. As DNA, the CDR3 is TGCAGCGTTGAGGGTGTGGGAGGCATCTACGAGCAGTACTTC.

A remark on this clonotype: The junction departs from germline at one end; a sequencing error may be responsible. CDR3 bases: TGTGCCAGCATCTTGTTTGTGCAGGGTTCCGGGGAGCTGTTTTTT. It yields the protein CASILFVQGSGELFF. The chain links TRBV5-5 to TRBJ2-2; possibly TRBD1 for D (5 bases). Germline CDR1 SGHKS, CDR2 YYEKEE (reference sequence). The CDR3 totals 15 residues.

This clonotype was seen a handful of times. The junction differs from germline at one of its ends, possibly a read error. The chain uses TRBV12-3 or TRBV12-4 and TRBJ1-1; tentatively, D is TRBD1 (6 bases). This CDR3 region has 16 residues. The CDR3 coding sequence is TGTGCAAGCAGTTTACCGAGGGGGGCGCCTAACACTGAAGCTTTCTTT. Protein sequence: CASSLPRGAPNTEAFF.

As for this clonotype: A much larger clone lies a single base off, so this may be a read error. The chain has TRBV28 and TRBJ2-7, with D tentatively TRBD1 or TRBD2 (5 bases each). The CDR3 consists of 15 residues. Germline CDR1 MDHEN, CDR2 SYDVKM. CDR3 sequence reads: CASSSPRAGRDEQCF. CDR3 coding DNA: TGTGCCAGCAGTTCCCCTCGGGCGGGCCGGGACGAGCAGTGCTTC.

With regard to this clonotype: Compared with germline, one end of the junction differs, possibly owing to a read error. The chain joins TRBV11-3 to TRBJ2-7; TRBD1 matches 10 bases. Germline V gene sequence: CDR1 SGHNT, CDR2 YENEEA. The CDR3 totals 15 residues. The CDR3 sequence: CASSLETGGNYEQYF. CDR3 sequence (DNA): TGTGCCAGCAGCCTCGAGACAGGGGGCAACTACGAGCAATACTTC.

Remarks on this clonotype: The junction does not match germline at one end; this may be a read error. The chain links TRBV11-3 to TRBJ2-1, with TRBD2 as a possible D gene (6 bases). The CDR3 is made up of 12 amino acids. Germline CDR1 and CDR2: SGHNT and YENEEA. The CDR3 spells CVSTLTSPPLDF. CDR3 bases: TGTGTCAGCACCCTCACTAGCCCCCCCCTGGATTTC.

As for this clonotype: A read error may account for a junction end that differs from germline. The chain combines TRBV5-1 with TRBJ2-7, with TRBD1 matching 7 bases. Germline-derived CDR1 and CDR2 are SGHRS and YFSETQ. The CDR3 has 15 amino acids. The CDR3 bases are TGCGCCAGCAGCTCTCGGGGACAGTCCACCTACGAGCAGTGCTTC. It encodes CASSSRGQSTYEQCF.

On this clonotype: A much larger clone is a single base away; this may be a read error. The conserved phenylalanine or tryptophan is not found at the CDR3 terminus, so this likely reflects a read error. The chain combines TRBV12-3 or TRBV12-4 with TRBJ2-1; the D is unclear. The V end was cut by 5 bases, the J end by 8 bases, with 7 bases between. The CDR3 extends over 11 amino acids. DNA for the CDR3: TGTGCCAGCAGTCTAGTGGATGAGCAGTTCTAC. Amino acid sequence: CASSLVDEQFY.

As for this clonotype: Its ends do not fully match the called genes, so a read error is possible. The chain couples TRBV6-2 or TRBV6-3 to TRBJ1-1; 8 bases map to TRBD1. The CDR3 is 15 residues long. Germline assignment: CDR1 MNHEY and CDR2 SVGEGT. CDR3 protein: CASSPWDRRFTGAFF. The CDR3 DNA is TGTGCCAGCAGTCCCTGGGACAGGAGGTTCACTGGAGCTTTCTTT.

The chain joins TRBV11-3 to TRBJ2-7; the D call may be TRBD1 or TRBD2 (5 bases each). The CDR3 consists of 14 residues. Trimming stripped 2 bases from V and 5 bases from J, with 13 bases between. Germline CDR1 and CDR2: SGHNT and YENEEA. CDR3 region: CASSLSEGKHEQYF. The CDR3 DNA reads TGTGCCAGCAGCTTAAGCGAGGGGAAGCACGAGCAGTACTTC.

This clonotype appeared many times. This chain connects TRBV6-6 to TRBJ2-7; D might be TRBD1 or TRBD2, each matching 7 bases. In germline, CDR1 is MNHNY, CDR2 SVGAGI (reference sequence). With 0 bases removed from V and 2 bases from J, the gap between germline ends came to 14 bases. This CDR3 spans 16 amino acids. CDR3 residues: CASSYSGGTATYEQYF. CDR3 coding DNA: TGTGCCAGCAGTTACTCGGGGGGGACAGCTACCTACGAGCAGTACTTC.